The source of this TCR beta chain is a study of neoadjuvant anti-PD-1 for oral cavity cancer. Tumor libraries mostly used about 5.1 ug genomic DNA, two replicates each. Repertoires were generated with immunoSEQ multiplex PCR, while TCRdb's copy carries only in-frame clones and drops some. Altogether under 8,500 clones are present, over 50% being singletons, with the ten largest covering approximately 6.8%. In its sample, this clone was seen a few times. This specimen was tumor tissue, taken before nivolumab (anti-PD-1) treatment. This clonotype was obtained from a person between 40 and 85 years old with oral cavity squamous cell carcinoma.

DNA for the CDR3: TGTGCCAGCAGTTCTGGTGGGGGGGGGCGAGCCTACGAGCAGTACTTC. Its translation: CASSSGGGGRAYEQYF. J is TRBJ2-7 and V is TRBV27, with a weak D call TRBD2 (7 bases). This CDR3 region has 16 residues. Trimming cost V 4 bases and J 2 bases, with 18 bases left between them. Germline V CDR1 and CDR2: MNHEY, SMNVEV (reference sequence).